The 10 T cell receptor beta chains in this list originate from one sample, sequenced in a study of cytomegalovirus exposure and HLA in healthy donors. The PCR contained 60 Vbeta and 13 Jbeta primers. The assay was immunoSEQ multiplex PCR, and TCRdb's table has in-frame clones only and misses some. The sample lists approximately 130,000 clones; 70% to 85% were seen once. The sample was PBMCs. Every receptor here comes from a boy between 10 and 17 years old in good health and CMV-seronegative.

This chain connects TRBV5-5 to TRBJ2-6; the match to TRBD1 covers 10 bases. J lost 2 bases, V lost 3 bases, and 11 bases had no gene match. This CDR3 has 19 amino acids. CDR1 and CDR2 (germline): SGHKS, YYEKEE (reference sequence). The CDR3 sequence: CASSSARQGAFTGANVLTF. Here the CDR3 DNA reads TGTGCCAGCAGCTCGGCTAGACAGGGGGCGTTTACTGGGGCCAACGTCCTGACTTTC. The variable domain in full, completed from reference TRBV5-5 and TRBJ2-6, reads DAGVTQSPTHLIKTRGQQVTLRCSPISGHKSVSWYQQVLGQGPQFIFQYYEKEERGRGNFPDRFSARQFPNYSSELNVNALLLGDSALYLCASSSARQGAFTGANVLTFGAGSRLTVL.

The rearrangement joins TRBV7-2 to TRBJ1-1, with D unresolved. Germline loops: CDR1 SGHTA, CDR2 FQGNSA. V lost 5 bases and J lost 2, with 6 bases in between. This CDR3 is built from 12 residues. CDR3 protein: CASSTKNTEAFF. In DNA, the CDR3 is TGTGCCAGCAGCACAAAAAACACTGAAGCTTTCTTT.

This chain links TRBV19 with TRBJ2-5, with 9 nucleotides matching TRBD1. The CDR3 totals 15 residues. V was clipped by 4 bases and J by 5 bases; unmatched bases: 8. Germline V gene data show CDR1 as LNHDA and CDR2 as SQIVND (reference sequence). The CDR3 nucleotides read TGTGCCAGTAGTAACGGACAGGGGAGGCGGGAGACCCAGTACTTC. It is translated as CASSNGQGRRETQYF.

CDR3 amino acids: CASSSTLAGTPYEQYF. Here the CDR3 DNA reads TGTGCCAGCAGCTCGACCCTAGCGGGGACCCCCTACGAGCAGTACTTC. This chain joins TRBV7-2 and TRBJ2-7; 9 bases are shared with TRBD2. This CDR3 has 16 amino acids. In germline, CDR1 is SGHTA, CDR2 FQGNSA. Trimming cost V 4 bases and J 2 bases; bases outside gene matches: 9.

This chain links TRBV19 with TRBJ1-3; 8 bases map to TRBD1. Germline V CDR1 and CDR2: LNHDA, SQIVND (reference sequence). J was trimmed by 2 bases and V by 2 bases; bases with no gene match: 2. This CDR3 spans 15 amino acids. CDR3 coding DNA: TGTGCCAGTAGTATACAGGGGGCGGCTGGAAACACCATATATTTT. Amino acid sequence: CASSIQGAAGNTIYF.

The chain combines TRBV2 with TRBJ1-1; perhaps TRBD1 as D (6 bases). The V and J ends lost 5 bases and 1 base respectively, with 8 bases between them. Germline V gene lookup returns CDR1 SNHLY and CDR2 FYNNEI. The CDR3 has 13 amino acids. The CDR3 protein is CASSTGPNTEAFF. For the CDR3, the DNA is TGTGCCAGCAGTACAGGGCCGAACACTGAAGCTTTCTTT.

The chain has TRBV30 and TRBJ2-3; weak D call: TRBD1 (6 bases). V shed 5 bases and J shed 6 bases, with 12 bases lying between them. There are 12 residues in the CDR3. CDR1 and CDR2 from the germline V gene are GTSNPN and SVGIG (reference sequence). CDR3 sequence: CAWVSTGDTQYF. In DNA, the CDR3 is TGTGCCTGGGTATCTACAGGGGATACGCAGTATTTT.

This clone was detected only once. The rearrangement joins TRBV4-1 to TRBJ2-3, with 9 bases aligning to TRBD1. The V segment lost 2 bases and the J segment 6 bases; nucleotides outside the gene matches: 9. There are 16 residues in the CDR3. Germline V gene sequence: CDR1 MGHRA, CDR2 YSYEKL. CDR3 loop: CASSQMEGTGKDTQYF. In DNA, the CDR3 is TGCGCCAGCAGCCAAATGGAAGGGACAGGGAAGGATACGCAGTATTTT.

This clone was found a few times. The rearrangement joins TRBV5-6 to TRBJ1-1; 8 nucleotides match TRBD1. The V gene end was trimmed by 0 bases and the J gene end by 9 bases; junction bases not matched to a gene: 7. The CDR3 extends over 14 amino acids. Germline V gene sequence: CDR1 SGHDT, CDR2 YYEEEE. The CDR3, as DNA: TGTGCCAGCAGCTTGGCCAGGGGGCTGGGAAAAGCTTTCTTT. It codes for CASSLARGLGKAFF.

V is TRBV5-8 and J is TRBJ1-4; the D gene is possibly TRBD1 (5 bases). CDR3 length: 15 residues. Germline V gene data show CDR1 as SGHTS and CDR2 as YDEGEE. The V end lost 0 bases, the J end lost 5 bases, and 11 bases lay between the germline ends. CDR3 nucleotide sequence: TGTGCCAGCAGCTTGGTAGCGGGACTCAATGAAAAACTGTTTTTT. Translation gives CASSLVAGLNEKLFF.